The 3 T cell receptor beta chains reported below all come from one sample, sequenced in a study of T cells in Graves' hyperthyroidism and ophthalmopathy. The TCR beta CDR3 regions underwent amplification using RNA transcripts as the source. Researchers ran a first-round RT-PCR on the TCR CDR3 using the HTBI primer set. TCRdb reprocessed the multiplex PCR reads with MiXCR, giving one entry per CDR3 protein. The sample includes roughly 700,000 distinct CDR3 sequences, 15% to 20% of them seen just once. The sequenced sample was blood. The source is a man aged 45-65 years with Graves' hyperthyroidism.

This clonotype was counted between two and nine times. This chain joins TRBV20-1 and TRBJ2-3; D possibly uses TRBD1 or TRBD2 (6 bases each). The CDR3 is 15 amino acids. V was clipped by 5 bases and J by 1 base, with 16 bases between them. Germline lookup yields CDR1 DFQATT and CDR2 SNEGSKA (reference sequence). CDR3 nucleotide sequence: TGCAGTGCTCCTCCTGGGGGGCGGGGCACAGATACGCAGTATTTT. Translating gives CSAPPGGRGTDTQYF.

The chain joins TRBV20-1 to TRBJ2-1; TRBD2 agrees at 9 bases. CDR3 length: 16 amino acids. Germline V gives CDR1 DFQATT, CDR2 SNEGSKA (reference sequence). The V gene end was trimmed by 0 bases and the J gene end by 7 bases; junction bases not matched to a gene: 10. The chain's CDR3 is CSARDLRREGLNEQFF. The CDR3 DNA reads as TGCAGTGCTAGAGATTTACGGCGGGAGGGCCTAAATGAGCAGTTCTTC.

There are many counts of this clonotype. The chain carries TRBV30 and TRBJ2-6; D tentatively reads TRBD1 or TRBD2 (6 bases each). The V gene lost 0 bases and the J gene lost 1 base, with 16 bases spanning the gap. Germline V lookup: CDR1 GTSNPN, CDR2 SVGIG (reference sequence). There are 18 residues in the CDR3. This CDR3 is CAWSVPGAPLSGANVLTF. CDR3 DNA: TGTGCCTGGAGTGTCCCGGGGGCGCCGCTTTCTGGGGCCAACGTCCTGACTTTC. Complete variable domain (other parts from reference TRBV30 and TRBJ2-6): SQTIHQWPATLVQPVGSPLSLECTVEGTSNPNLYWYRQAAGRGLQLLFYSVGIGQISSEVPQNLSASRPQDRQFILSSKKLLLSDSGFYLCAWSVPGAPLSGANVLTFGAGSRLTVL.